These 15 T cell receptor beta chains were sequenced from one sample in a study of OX40 agonist ivuxolimab in advanced cancers. TCRdb keeps only in-frame clones here, not all; method: immunoSEQ multiplex PCR. The sample carries around 69,000 clones, 70% to 90% recorded once. Sample: CD4+ or CD8+ T cells sorted from blood, taken in a trial of the OX40 agonist ivuxolimab. These receptors were collected from an adult with an advanced solid tumor such as melanoma, head and neck, liver or kidney cancer.

This chain joins TRBV6-1 and TRBJ2-5; the D gene is possibly TRBD2 (6 bases). This CDR3 is 13 amino acids long. From germline, CDR1 is MNHNS and CDR2 SASEGT. V was shortened by 7 bases and J by 4 bases, with 13 bases between the two germline ends. This CDR3 reads CASTVRGSETQYF. CDR3 nucleotide sequence: TGTGCCAGCACGGTGCGGGGCTCAGAGACCCAGTACTTC.

This chain connects TRBV29-1 to TRBJ2-7, with D maybe TRBD2 (5 bases). Trimming cost V 7 bases and J 0 bases, with 10 bases left between them. The CDR3 has 12 residues. The V gene's germline CDR1 is SQVTM and CDR2 ANQGSEA. The DNA for the CDR3 is TGCAGCGGGAGCGGCTCCTCCTACGAGCAGTACTTC. Translating gives CSGSGSSYEQYF.

The chain recombines TRBV11-2 with TRBJ1-1, with a possible D match to TRBD1 (6 bases). This CDR3 has 15 amino acids. Germline-derived CDR1 and CDR2 are SGHAT and FQNNGV. V was cut by 4 bases and J by 5 bases, with 17 bases left in between. This CDR3 reads CASSSHRERGTEAFF. CDR3 sequence (DNA): TGTGCCAGCAGCTCCCACAGGGAACGGGGGACTGAAGCTTTCTTT.

The J gene is TRBJ2-3, the V gene TRBV7-3; TRBD2 matches at 9 bases. Losses at the gene ends were 2 bases for V and 5 bases for J; bases not matched to a gene: 8. Germline V gene sequence: CDR1 SGHTA, CDR2 FQGTGA. This CDR3 comprises 16 residues. The DNA for the CDR3 is TGTGCCAGCAGCTTAGGGGGAGCGGGGGGCAAAGATACGCAGTATTTT. This translates into CASSLGGAGGKDTQYF.

The chain couples TRBV6-6 to TRBJ2-7; D uncertain. This CDR3 has 13 residues. CDR1 and CDR2 from the germline V gene are MNHNY and SVGAGI (reference sequence). The ends were cut back, 0 bases at V and 5 bases at J, with 8 bases in the middle. Written as DNA, the CDR3 is TGTGCCAGCAGTTACTCGAGATTGGACGAGCAGTACTTC. It yields the protein CASSYSRLDEQYF.

The V gene is TRBV27, the J gene TRBJ2-2, with 8 bases identical to TRBD1. In germline, CDR1 is MNHEY, CDR2 SMNVEV (reference sequence). Unmatched junction bases numbered 4, after V lost 1 base and J lost 3 bases. The CDR3 has 16 amino acids. The CDR3: CASSLFGQGDTGELFF. The CDR3 nucleotides are TGTGCCAGCAGTTTATTTGGACAGGGCGACACCGGGGAGCTGTTTTTT.

V and J are TRBV2 and TRBJ1-1; 9 positions agree with TRBD1. This CDR3 spans 16 amino acids. Per germline, CDR1 SNHLY and CDR2 FYNNEI. V lost 1 base, J lost 3 bases, and 6 bases stayed unmatched. Here the CDR3 reads CASSEVDRGLDTEAFF. CDR3 DNA: TGTGCCAGCAGTGAAGTGGACAGGGGATTGGACACTGAAGCTTTCTTT.

The chain is built from TRBV7-9 and TRBJ2-2, with 7 bases that match TRBD1. Trimming cost V 8 bases and J 6 bases; bases outside gene matches: 12. CDR1 and CDR2 (germline): SEHNR, FQNEAQ (reference sequence). This CDR3 contains 15 residues. The CDR3 protein is CASLSGRGTAGELFF. The DNA for the CDR3 is TGTGCCAGCCTCAGCGGCAGGGGGACGGCCGGGGAGCTGTTTTTT.

The CDR3 here is CASSLAASATTGELFF. CDR3 DNA: TGCGCCAGCAGCTTGGCGGCCTCGGCGACCACCGGGGAGCTGTTTTTT. V usage is TRBV5-1 and J usage is TRBJ2-2; D is undetermined. The CDR3 has 16 residues. V lost 0 bases and J lost 4, with 13 bases in between. CDR1 and CDR2 from the germline V gene are SGHRS and YFSETQ.

The chain links TRBV28 to TRBJ2-7; D not certain. CDR3 size: 13 residues. The V gene's germline CDR1 is MDHEN and CDR2 SYDVKM. Trimming took off 2 bases at V and 7 bases at J, with 12 bases between the two ends. CDR3 loop: CASSLRDLREQYF. The CDR3 region has the DNA TGTGCCAGCAGTTTAAGGGATCTTCGGGAGCAGTACTTC.

The J gene is TRBJ2-7, the V gene TRBV13; 12 positions match TRBD2. V was clipped by 5 bases and J by 1 base; unmatched bases: 3. The CDR3 has 15 residues. Germline loops: CDR1 PRHDT, CDR2 FYEKMQ (reference sequence). The CDR3 is CASSVGTSGSYEQYF. CDR3 in DNA: TGTGCCAGCAGCGTCGGGACTAGCGGGTCCTACGAGCAGTACTTC.

The genes are TRBV19 and TRBJ1-1, with D possibly being TRBD1 (6 bases). The CDR3 extends over 14 amino acids. Germline V gene sequence: CDR1 LNHDA, CDR2 SQIVND (reference sequence). V lost 8 bases, J lost 0 bases, and 13 bases lay in between. The CDR3 coding sequence is TGTGCCAGTCGGGACACCGGCATGAACACTGAAGCTTTCTTT. Translating gives CASRDTGMNTEAFF.

This chain uses TRBV10-1 with TRBJ2-3, with D possibly matching TRBD2 (6 bases). The germline V and J ends were trimmed by 2 bases and 2 bases, with 11 bases remaining between them. The CDR3 runs to 15 residues. Germline CDR1 WNHNN, CDR2 SYGVQD (reference sequence). For the CDR3, the DNA is TGCGCCAGCAGTGAGACCGGGAGTCTCACAGATACGCAGTATTTT. Its translation: CASSETGSLTDTQYF.

The rearrangement uses TRBV7-3 and TRBJ1-2; perhaps TRBD1 as D (5 bases). This CDR3 is 16 amino acids long. The V gene's germline CDR1 is SGHTA and CDR2 FQGTGA. V was clipped by 2 bases and J by 0 bases, with 13 bases between them. CDR3 sequence reads: CASSLGGTPANYGYTF. The CDR3 nucleotides read TGTGCCAGCAGCTTAGGGGGGACCCCCGCTAACTATGGCTACACCTTC.

The CDR3 loop is CAWTREYEQYF. CDR3 coding DNA: TGTGCCTGGACTAGGGAATACGAGCAGTACTTC. The rearrangement links TRBV30 to TRBJ2-7; D not certain. The CDR3 covers 11 residues. V lost 4 bases and J 4 bases, leaving 8 bases between the germline ends. The germline V gene encodes CDR1 GTSNPN and CDR2 SVGIG (reference sequence).